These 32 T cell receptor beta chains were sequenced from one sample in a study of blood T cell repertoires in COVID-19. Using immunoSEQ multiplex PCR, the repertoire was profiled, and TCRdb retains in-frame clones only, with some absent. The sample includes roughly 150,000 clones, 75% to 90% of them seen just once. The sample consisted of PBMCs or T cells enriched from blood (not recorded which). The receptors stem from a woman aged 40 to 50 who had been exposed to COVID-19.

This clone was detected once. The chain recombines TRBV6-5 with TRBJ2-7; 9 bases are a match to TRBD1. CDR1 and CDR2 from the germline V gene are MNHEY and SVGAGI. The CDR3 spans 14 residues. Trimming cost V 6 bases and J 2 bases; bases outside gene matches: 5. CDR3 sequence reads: CASRGTGRAYEQYF. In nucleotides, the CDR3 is TGTGCCAGCAGGGGGACAGGGAGAGCCTACGAGCAGTACTTC.

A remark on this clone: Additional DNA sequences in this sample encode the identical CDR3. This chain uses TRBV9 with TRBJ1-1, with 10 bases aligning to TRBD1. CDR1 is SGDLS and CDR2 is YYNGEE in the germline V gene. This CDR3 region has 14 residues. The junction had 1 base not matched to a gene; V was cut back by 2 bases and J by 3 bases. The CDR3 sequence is CASSVGQGHTEAFF. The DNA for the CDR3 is TGTGCCAGCAGCGTGGGACAGGGGCACACTGAAGCTTTCTTT.

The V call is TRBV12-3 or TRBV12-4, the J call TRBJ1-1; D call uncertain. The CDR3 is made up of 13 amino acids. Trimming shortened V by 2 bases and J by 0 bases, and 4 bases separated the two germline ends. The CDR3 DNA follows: TGTGCCAGCAGTTTACTAGTGAACACTGAAGCTTTCTTT. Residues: CASSLLVNTEAFF.

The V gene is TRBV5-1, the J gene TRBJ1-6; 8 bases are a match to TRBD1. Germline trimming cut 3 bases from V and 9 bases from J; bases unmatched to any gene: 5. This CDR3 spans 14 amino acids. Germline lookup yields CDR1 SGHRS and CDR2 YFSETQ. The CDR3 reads CASSSGQGRSPLHF. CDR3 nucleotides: TGCGCCAGCAGCTCCGGACAGGGACGTTCACCCCTCCACTTT.

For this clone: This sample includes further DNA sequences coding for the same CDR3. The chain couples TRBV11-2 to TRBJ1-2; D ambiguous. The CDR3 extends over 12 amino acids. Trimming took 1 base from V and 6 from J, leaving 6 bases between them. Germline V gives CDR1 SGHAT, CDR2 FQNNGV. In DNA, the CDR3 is TGTGCCAGCAGCTTAGGACGGGATGGCTACACCTTC. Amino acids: CASSLGRDGYTF.

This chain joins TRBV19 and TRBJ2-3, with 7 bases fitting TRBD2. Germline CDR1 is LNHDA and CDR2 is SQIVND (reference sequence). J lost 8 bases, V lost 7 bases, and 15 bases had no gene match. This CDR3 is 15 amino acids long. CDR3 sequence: CASTDRGGIRRTQYF. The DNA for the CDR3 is TGTGCCAGTACCGATAGGGGAGGGATTCGCCGTACGCAGTATTTT.

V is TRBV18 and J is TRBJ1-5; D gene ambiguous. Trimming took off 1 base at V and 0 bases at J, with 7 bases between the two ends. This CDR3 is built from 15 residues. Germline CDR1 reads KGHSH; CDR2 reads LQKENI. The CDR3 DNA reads TGTGCCAGCTCACCACAATCAGATAGCAATCAGCCCCAGCATTTT. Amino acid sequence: CASSPQSDSNQPQHF.

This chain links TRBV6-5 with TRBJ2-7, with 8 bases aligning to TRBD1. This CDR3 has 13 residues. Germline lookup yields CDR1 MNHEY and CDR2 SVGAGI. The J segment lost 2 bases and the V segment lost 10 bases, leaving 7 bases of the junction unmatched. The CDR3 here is CATGQGSAYEQYF. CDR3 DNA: TGTGCCACCGGACAGGGTTCCGCCTACGAGCAGTACTTC.

In DNA form, the CDR3 reads TGTGCCAGCAGCTTCGGGACTGTGAACACCGGGGAGCTGTTTTTT. Translated: CASSFGTVNTGELFF. The chain couples TRBV7-2 to TRBJ2-2; D may be TRBD2 (6 bases). V gave up 3 bases and J gave up 1 base, with 9 bases separating them. This CDR3 comprises 15 residues. The germline gives CDR1 SGHTA, CDR2 FQGNSA.

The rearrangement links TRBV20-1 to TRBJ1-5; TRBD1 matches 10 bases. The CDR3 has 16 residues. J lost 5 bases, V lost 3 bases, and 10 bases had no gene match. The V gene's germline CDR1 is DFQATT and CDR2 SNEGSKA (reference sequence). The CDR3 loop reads CSASDRGLTPDQPQHF. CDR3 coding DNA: TGCAGTGCTAGTGACAGGGGGCTAACCCCCGATCAGCCCCAGCATTTT.

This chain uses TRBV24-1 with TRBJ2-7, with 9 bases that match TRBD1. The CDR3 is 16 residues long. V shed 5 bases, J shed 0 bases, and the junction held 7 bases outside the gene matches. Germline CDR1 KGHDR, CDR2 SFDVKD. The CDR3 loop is CATSVSGQGSSYEQYF. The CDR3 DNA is TGTGCCACCAGTGTCAGTGGACAGGGGTCCTCCTACGAGCAGTACTTC.

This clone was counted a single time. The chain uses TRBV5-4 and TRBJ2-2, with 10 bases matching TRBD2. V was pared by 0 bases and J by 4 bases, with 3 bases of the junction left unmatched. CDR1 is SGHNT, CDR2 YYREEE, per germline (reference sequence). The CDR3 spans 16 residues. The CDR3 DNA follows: TGTGCCAGCAGCTTGGGGGCTAGCGGGGGCACCGGGGAGCTGTTTTTT. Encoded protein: CASSLGASGGTGELFF.

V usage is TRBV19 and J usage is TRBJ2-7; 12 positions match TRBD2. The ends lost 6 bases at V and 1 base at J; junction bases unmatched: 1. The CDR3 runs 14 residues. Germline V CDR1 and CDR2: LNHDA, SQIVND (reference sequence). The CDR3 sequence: CASSGLAGSYEQYF. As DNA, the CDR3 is TGTGCCAGTAGCGGACTAGCGGGATCCTACGAGCAGTACTTC.

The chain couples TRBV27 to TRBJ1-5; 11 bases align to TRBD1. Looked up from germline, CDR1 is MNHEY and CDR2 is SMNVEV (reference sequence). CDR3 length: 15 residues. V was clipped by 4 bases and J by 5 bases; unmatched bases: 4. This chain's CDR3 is CASSYGTGGDQPQHF. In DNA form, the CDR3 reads TGTGCCAGCAGTTATGGGACAGGGGGGGATCAGCCCCAGCATTTT.

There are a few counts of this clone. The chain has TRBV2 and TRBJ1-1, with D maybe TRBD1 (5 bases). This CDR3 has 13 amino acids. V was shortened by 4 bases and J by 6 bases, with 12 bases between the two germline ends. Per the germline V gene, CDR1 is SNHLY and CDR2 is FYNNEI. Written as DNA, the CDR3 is TGTGCCAGCAGTGTCCAGGGAGGGGCTGAAGCTTTCTTT. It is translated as CASSVQGGAEAFF.

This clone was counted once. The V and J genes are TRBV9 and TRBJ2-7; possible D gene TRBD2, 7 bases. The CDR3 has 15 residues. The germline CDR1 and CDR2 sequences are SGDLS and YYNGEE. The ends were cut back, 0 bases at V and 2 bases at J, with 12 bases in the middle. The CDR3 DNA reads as TGTGCCAGCAGCGTAGAGGTGGGGGGGCCCTACGAGCAGTACTTC. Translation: CASSVEVGGPYEQYF.

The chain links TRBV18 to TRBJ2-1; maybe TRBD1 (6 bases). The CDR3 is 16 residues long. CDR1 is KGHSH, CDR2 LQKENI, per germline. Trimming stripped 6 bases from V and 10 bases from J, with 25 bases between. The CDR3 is CASSRDQRTAFQEQFF. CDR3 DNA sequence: TGTGCCAGCTCTCGGGATCAGAGGACAGCCTTCCAGGAGCAGTTCTTC.

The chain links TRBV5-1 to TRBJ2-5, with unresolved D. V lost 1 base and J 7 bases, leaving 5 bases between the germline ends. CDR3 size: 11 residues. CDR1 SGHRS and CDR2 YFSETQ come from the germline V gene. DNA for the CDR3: TGCGCCAGCAGCTTGTTCGGGACCCAGTACTTC. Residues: CASSLFGTQYF.

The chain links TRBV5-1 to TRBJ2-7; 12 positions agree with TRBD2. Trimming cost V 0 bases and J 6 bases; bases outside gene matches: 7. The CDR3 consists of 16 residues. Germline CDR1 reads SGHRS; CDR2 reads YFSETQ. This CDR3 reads CASSLVLAGGPIEQYF. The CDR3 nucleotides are TGCGCCAGCAGCTTGGTTCTAGCGGGAGGGCCAATCGAGCAGTACTTC.

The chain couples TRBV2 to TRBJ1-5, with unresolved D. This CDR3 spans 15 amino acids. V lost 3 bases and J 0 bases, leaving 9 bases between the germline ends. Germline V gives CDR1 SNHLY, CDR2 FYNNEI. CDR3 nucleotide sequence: TGTGCCAGCAGTGAGGGAGGAACTAGCAATCAGCCCCAGCATTTT. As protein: CASSEGGTSNQPQHF.

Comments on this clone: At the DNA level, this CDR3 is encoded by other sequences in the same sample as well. CDR3 DNA: TGTGCCAGCAGTGACCCAGGGGGCACTGAAGCTTTCTTT. It specifies CASSDPGGTEAFF. The chain couples TRBV2 to TRBJ1-1; 7 bases match TRBD1. CDR1 and CDR2 from the germline V gene are SNHLY and FYNNEI. The CDR3 contains 13 residues. With 3 bases clipped from V and 4 bases from J, the junction kept 2 bases outside the gene matches.

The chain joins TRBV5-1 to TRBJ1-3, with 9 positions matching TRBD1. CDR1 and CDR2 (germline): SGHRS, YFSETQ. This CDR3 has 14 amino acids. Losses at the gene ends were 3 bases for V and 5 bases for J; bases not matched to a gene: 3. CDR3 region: CASSSGQGRNTIYF. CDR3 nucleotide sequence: TGCGCCAGCAGCTCAGGACAGGGGAGAAACACCATATATTTT.

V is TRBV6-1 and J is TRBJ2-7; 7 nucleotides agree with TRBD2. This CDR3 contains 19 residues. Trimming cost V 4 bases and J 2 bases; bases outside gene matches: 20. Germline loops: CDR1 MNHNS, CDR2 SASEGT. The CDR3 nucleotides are TGTGCCAGCAGTGTTATGACACTACCGGGTTTGCGGGGGACCTACGAGCAGTACTTC. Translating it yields CASSVMTLPGLRGTYEQYF.

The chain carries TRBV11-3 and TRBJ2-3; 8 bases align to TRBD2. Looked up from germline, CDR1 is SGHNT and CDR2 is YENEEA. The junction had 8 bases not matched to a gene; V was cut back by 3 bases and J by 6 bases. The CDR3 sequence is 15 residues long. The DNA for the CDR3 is TGTGCCAGCAGCTTGAACGGGAGGGGCGCGGATACGCAGTATTTT. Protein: CASSLNGRGADTQYF.

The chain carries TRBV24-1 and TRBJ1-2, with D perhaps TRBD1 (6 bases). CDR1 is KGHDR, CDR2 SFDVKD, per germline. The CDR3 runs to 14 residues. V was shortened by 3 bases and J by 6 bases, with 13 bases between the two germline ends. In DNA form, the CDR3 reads TGTGCCACCAGTGATGGGGGCCCCGGGAATGGCTACACCTTC. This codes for CATSDGGPGNGYTF.

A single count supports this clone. The CDR3 region is CASSEASTDTQYF. CDR3 sequence (DNA): TGCGCCAGCAGCGAGGCTAGCACAGATACGCAGTATTTT. The chain is built from TRBV5-1 and TRBJ2-3, with D unresolved. The germline CDR1 and CDR2 sequences are SGHRS and YFSETQ. The CDR3 spans 13 residues. Trimming took 4 bases from V and 0 from J, leaving 6 bases between them.

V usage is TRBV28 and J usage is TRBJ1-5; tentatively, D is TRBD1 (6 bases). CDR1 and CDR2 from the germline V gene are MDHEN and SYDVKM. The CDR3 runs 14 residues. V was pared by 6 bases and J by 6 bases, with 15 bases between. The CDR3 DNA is TGTGCCAGCAGAGATTACAGGGAGGGTCAGCCCCAGCATTTT. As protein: CASRDYREGQPQHF.

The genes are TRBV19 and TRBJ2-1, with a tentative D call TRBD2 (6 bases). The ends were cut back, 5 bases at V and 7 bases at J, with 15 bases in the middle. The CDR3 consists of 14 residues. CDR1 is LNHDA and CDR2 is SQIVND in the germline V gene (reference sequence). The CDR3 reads CASSPPGGRNEQFF. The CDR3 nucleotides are TGTGCCAGTAGTCCTCCCGGAGGGAGAAATGAGCAGTTCTTC.

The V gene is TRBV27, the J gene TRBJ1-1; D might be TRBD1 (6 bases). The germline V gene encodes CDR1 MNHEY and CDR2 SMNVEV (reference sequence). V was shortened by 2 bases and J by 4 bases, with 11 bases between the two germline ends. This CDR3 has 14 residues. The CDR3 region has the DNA TGTGCCAGCAGTTTAAAGGGGGTGAGCACTGAAGCTTTCTTT. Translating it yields CASSLKGVSTEAFF.

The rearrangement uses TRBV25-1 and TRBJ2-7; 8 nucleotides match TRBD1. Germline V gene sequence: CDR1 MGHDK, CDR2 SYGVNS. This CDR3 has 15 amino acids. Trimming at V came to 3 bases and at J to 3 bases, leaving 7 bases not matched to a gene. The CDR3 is CASSDGRGQVYEQYF. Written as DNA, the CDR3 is TGTGCCAGCAGTGACGGCCGGGGACAGGTCTACGAGCAGTACTTC.

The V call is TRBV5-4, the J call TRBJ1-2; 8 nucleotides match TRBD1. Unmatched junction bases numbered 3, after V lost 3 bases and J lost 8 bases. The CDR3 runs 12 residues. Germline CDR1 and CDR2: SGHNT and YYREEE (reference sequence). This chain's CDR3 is CASSSTGEGYTF. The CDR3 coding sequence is TGTGCCAGCAGCTCGACAGGGGAGGGCTACACCTTC.

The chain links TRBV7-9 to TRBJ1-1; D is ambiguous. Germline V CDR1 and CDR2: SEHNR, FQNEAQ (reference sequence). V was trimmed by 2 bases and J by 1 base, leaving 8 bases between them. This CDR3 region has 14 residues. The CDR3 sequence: CASSLSAGNTEAFF. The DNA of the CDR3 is TGTGCCAGCAGCTTAAGTGCAGGGAACACTGAAGCTTTCTTT.